This T cell receptor beta chain comes out of a study of blood T cell repertoires in COVID-19. As for the study in general: COVID-19 samples from acute and convalescent phases originated in the United States, Italy and Spain.

Enrolled through a virtual design, the participants were between about 18 and 100 years of age and came from 24 US areas. This CDR3 has 11 amino acids. V lost 6 bases to trimming and J lost 4 bases, with 6 bases between them. Looked up from germline, CDR1 is MRHNA and CDR2 is SNTAGT. In the authors' methods: Reference gene primer amplification gave nucleated cell count estimates. Assay: immunoSEQ multiplex PCR; the TCRdb copy retains only in-frame clones and omits some. That table gives V, J and clone size, and the DNA gave D and trimming. The sample consists of around 320,000 clones, roughly 90% of them appearing once.

The chain employs TRBV6-4 and TRBJ1-2; no clear D gene. This TCR derives from a woman aged 25 to 45 who had been exposed to COVID-19. Sequenced: PBMCs or T cells enriched from blood (not recorded which). The CDR3 sequence: CASRGPYGYTF. CDR3 coding DNA: TGTGCCAGCAGGGGCCCCTATGGCTACACCTTC.